This T cell receptor beta chain was sequenced in a study of T cells in localized non-small cell lung cancer. V was clipped by 1 base and J by 9 bases; unmatched bases: 11. Germline CDR1 and CDR2: MGHRA and YSYEKL. There are 16 residues in the CDR3. TCRdb's copy holds only in-frame clones and misses some; the assay was immunoSEQ multiplex PCR. The repertoire holds approximately 23,000 clones, with roughly 90% as singletons. The sequencing here drew on PBMCs, taken before any cancer treatment. The receptor's source is a man aged 40 to 69 with stage II lung adenocarcinoma. The chain joins TRBV4-1 to TRBJ2-3; 9 bases fit TRBD2. The CDR3 sequence: CASSQGSGGSKGTQYF. CDR3 coding DNA: TGCGCCAGCAGCCAAGGTAGCGGGGGCTCTAAAGGGACGCAGTATTTT.